This TCR beta chain was recorded in a study of shared clonotypes between healthy human individuals. Study-wide results and caveats: Researchers found naive subsets generally carried larger estimated richness than memory subsets.

Clones were sequenced by immunoSEQ multiplex PCR, and TCRdb holds only the in-frame ones, with some missing. The sample carries 1,400,000 or so clones, 97% to 99% recorded once. Concerning this clone itself: As yet, its antigen is unknown. In the same sample, other DNA sequences code for this CDR3.

Trimming took 5 bases from V and 2 from J, leaving 10 bases between them. The CDR3 is 14 residues long. The germline CDR1 and CDR2 sequences are SGHAT and FQNNGV. The specimen was naive CD4+ T cells sorted from blood. Documented subset: CD45RA+ positively selected. The chain couples TRBV11-2 to TRBJ1-5, with D perhaps matching TRBD1 (5 bases). This clonotype was obtained from a man aged 30-40 years in good health. This CDR3 reads CASSPAGGNQPQHF. In DNA, the CDR3 is TGTGCCAGCAGCCCCGCGGGGGGCAATCAGCCCCAGCATTTT. Drawing the rest from reference TRBV11-2 and TRBJ1-5, the complete variable domain is EAGVAQSPRYKIIEKRQSVAFWCNPISGHATLYWYQQILGQGPKLLIQFQNNGVVDDSQLPKDRFSAERLKGVDSTLKIQPAKLEDSAVYLCASSPAGGNQPQHFGDGTRLSIL.